The 5 T cell receptor beta chains in this list originate from one sample, sequenced in a study of blood T cell repertoires in COVID-19. Measured with immunoSEQ multiplex PCR; TCRdb has only the in-frame clones, and not every one. This table has a few hundred thousand clones, approximately 85% appearing once. The sequenced sample consisted of peripheral blood. Receptors were obtained from a man aged 35 to 55 with acute or convalescent COVID-19.

The chain joins TRBV6-5 to TRBJ2-7; unclear D gene. V was pared by 4 bases and J by 6 bases, with 13 bases between. Germline V lookup: CDR1 MNHEY, CDR2 SVGAGI. The CDR3 sequence is 13 residues long. CDR3 sequence: CASSSRNPPEQYF. The CDR3 DNA follows: TGTGCCAGCAGTTCGAGGAATCCCCCCGAGCAGTACTTC.

The CDR3 loop is CASNTAFSYEQYF. CDR3 bases: TGTGCCAGCAACACAGCCTTTTCCTACGAGCAGTACTTC. V usage is TRBV6-5 and J usage is TRBJ2-7; D uncertain. This CDR3 has 13 residues. Trimming left V 7 bases short and J 1 base short, with 11 bases between. CDR1 is MNHEY and CDR2 is SVGAGI in the germline V gene.

This rearrangement joins TRBV30 to TRBJ2-7; the D is unclear. Trimming removed 2 bases from V and 6 bases from J, with 8 bases in between. This CDR3 has 11 amino acids. In germline, CDR1 is GTSNPN, CDR2 SVGIG (reference sequence). CDR3 region: CAWSTESEQYF. CDR3 bases: TGTGCCTGGAGTACCGAGTCCGAGCAGTACTTC.

The chain carries TRBV11-1 and TRBJ2-2; TRBD2 is a possible D gene (5 bases). With 4 bases removed from V and 0 bases from J, the gap between germline ends came to 9 bases. Per germline, CDR1 SGHAT and CDR2 FQDESV (reference sequence). The CDR3 has 15 amino acids. CDR3 sequence (DNA): TGTGCCAGCAGCTCCTTGACTACGAACACCGGGGAGCTGTTTTTT. Amino acid sequence: CASSSLTTNTGELFF.

The chain links TRBV15 to TRBJ2-1; 9 nucleotides agree with TRBD1. V shed 2 bases, J shed 8 bases, and the junction held 7 bases outside the gene matches. Per the germline V gene, CDR1 is LNHNV and CDR2 is YYDKDF (reference sequence). The CDR3 is 15 amino acids. The CDR3 DNA is TGTGCCACCAGCAGAAGGGGACAGGGAGTTGATGAGCAGTTCTTC. Protein: CATSRRGQGVDEQFF. The full variable domain, rest sourced from reference TRBV15 and TRBJ2-1, is DAMVIQNPRYQVTQFGKPVTLSCSQTLNHNVMYWYQQKSSQAPKLLFHYYDKDFNNEADTPDNFQSRRPNTSFCFLDIRSPGLGDTAMYLCATSRRGQGVDEQFFGPGTRLTVL.